The 32 T cell receptor beta chains listed next were all sequenced from one sample in a study of blood T cell repertoires in COVID-19. Produced via immunoSEQ multiplex PCR; TCRdb's table is partial and in-frame only. The table records 150,000 to 200,000 clones, around 86% of them present only once. Sequencing used peripheral blood. The receptors here all came from a man between 65 and 79 years old who had recovered from COVID-19.

V is TRBV7-2 and J is TRBJ2-7, with a possible D match to TRBD2 (6 bases). Trimming left V 3 bases short and J 4 bases short, with 13 bases between. Per germline, CDR1 SGHTA and CDR2 FQGNSA. This CDR3 is 14 amino acids long. In nucleotides, the CDR3 is TGTGCCAGCAGCTTGTCTGGGACTCTTTACGAGCAGTACTTC. Translating gives CASSLSGTLYEQYF.

The V and J genes are TRBV5-1 and TRBJ2-2; TRBD1 aligns across 9 bases. This CDR3 spans 14 amino acids. V lost 4 bases to trimming and J lost 7 bases; unmatched junction nucleotides: 5. Germline CDR1 reads SGHRS; CDR2 reads YFSETQ. This CDR3 reads CASSEQGAGGELFF. The DNA for the CDR3 is TGCGCCAGCAGCGAACAGGGGGCCGGCGGGGAGCTGTTTTTT.

This clone was counted once. This chain links TRBV23-1 with TRBJ2-1; 8 nucleotides agree with TRBD1. TRBV23-1 is assigned to the ORF class and has an uncertain function. V lost 4 bases, J lost 4 bases, and 3 bases stayed unmatched. CDR3 length: 14 residues. CDR3 DNA: TGCGCCAGCAGTCTAACAGGGGGATACAATGAGCAGTTCTTC. Translation gives CASSLTGGYNEQFF.

This clone was observed at least ten times. This rearrangement joins TRBV10-3 to TRBJ1-1; tentative D call: TRBD1 (5 bases). Germline V gene data show CDR1 as ENHRY and CDR2 as SYGVKD. The CDR3 spans 13 residues. Deletions cut 2 bases from V and 5 bases from J, with 9 bases between. CDR3 sequence: CAISEEQETEAFF. In DNA form, the CDR3 reads TGTGCCATCAGTGAGGAACAGGAAACTGAAGCTTTCTTT.

This clone was detected only once. The rearrangement joins TRBV24-1 to TRBJ1-1; perhaps TRBD1 as D (5 bases). With 8 bases removed from V and 0 bases from J, the gap between germline ends came to 15 bases. CDR1 and CDR2 (germline): KGHDR, SFDVKD. The CDR3 is 15 amino acids. CDR3 loop: CATNSLSGMNTEAFF. CDR3 bases: TGTGCCACCAATTCTTTGTCAGGGATGAACACTGAAGCTTTCTTT.

The chain carries TRBV27 and TRBJ1-3; no clear D. The germline V gene encodes CDR1 MNHEY and CDR2 SMNVEV (reference sequence). The CDR3 is 15 residues long. The V gene lost 2 bases and the J gene lost 3 bases, with 11 bases spanning the gap. The CDR3 spells CASSLNGVGGNTIYF. CDR3 coding DNA: TGTGCCAGCAGTTTAAACGGGGTCGGTGGAAACACCATATATTTT.

The V gene is TRBV4-1, the J gene TRBJ2-7; D is uncertain. V lost 1 base, J lost 3 bases, and 13 bases lay in between. From germline, CDR1 is MGHRA and CDR2 YSYEKL. There are 15 residues in the CDR3. CDR3 sequence reads: CASSQGSSDDYEQYF. In DNA, the CDR3 is TGCGCCAGCAGCCAAGGCTCATCAGATGACTACGAGCAGTACTTC.

The CDR3 sequence: CASSLGQGYNEQFF. In DNA, the CDR3 is TGCGCCAGCAGCTTGGGACAGGGGTACAATGAGCAGTTCTTC. J is TRBJ2-1 and V is TRBV5-1, with 8 nucleotides matching TRBD1. This CDR3 has 14 amino acids. V lost 0 bases to trimming and J lost 4 bases; unmatched junction nucleotides: 0. Germline CDR1 and CDR2: SGHRS and YFSETQ. The full variable domain, rest sourced from reference TRBV5-1 and TRBJ2-1, is KAGVTQTPRYLIKTRGQQVTLSCSPISGHRSVSWYQQTPGQGLQFLFEYFSETQRNKGNFPGRFSGRQFSNSRSEMNVSTLELGDSALYLCASSLGQGYNEQFFGPGTRLTVL.

Here the CDR3 reads CASSRGLAGGLTVEQYF. The CDR3 DNA is TGTGCCAGCAGCAGGGGACTAGCGGGAGGGTTGACAGTGGAGCAGTACTTC. The rearrangement uses TRBV7-8 and TRBJ2-7; 16 bases agree with TRBD2. Germline V gene lookup returns CDR1 SGHVS and CDR2 FQNEAQ. The CDR3 contains 17 residues. V shed 5 bases and J 7 bases; nucleotides not matched to a gene: 11.

The rearrangement links TRBV6-5 to TRBJ2-5, with 7 positions matching TRBD1. Losses at the gene ends were 6 bases for V and 2 bases for J; bases not matched to a gene: 3. Looked up from germline, CDR1 is MNHEY and CDR2 is SVGAGI. The CDR3 sequence is 13 residues long. The CDR3, as DNA: TGTGCCAGCAGCCGACAGGGTCAAGAGACCCAGTACTTC. Its protein product is CASSRQGQETQYF.

This chain connects TRBV28 to TRBJ2-4, with 12 bases lining up with TRBD2. J lost 8 bases, V lost 6 bases, and 11 bases had no gene match. CDR1 MDHEN and CDR2 SYDVKM come from the germline V gene. This CDR3 has 16 amino acids. The CDR3 bases are TGTGCCAGCAGCCCAGGACTAGCGGGGCACCAAGACATTCAGTACTTC. It yields the protein CASSPGLAGHQDIQYF.

The chain recombines TRBV5-5 with TRBJ2-1; a weak D match, TRBD2 (6 bases). This CDR3 contains 14 residues. Trimming took 4 bases from V and 9 from J, leaving 17 bases between them. Germline CDR1 is SGHKS and CDR2 is YYEKEE (reference sequence). CDR3 loop: CASSILGAGGEQFF. The CDR3 nucleotides read TGTGCCAGCAGCATACTAGGAGCGGGCGGTGAGCAGTTCTTC.

This rearrangement joins TRBV11-2 to TRBJ2-7; 11 bases map to TRBD2. J gave up 0 bases and V 2 bases, and 6 bases lay outside the gene matches. Germline values: CDR1 SGHAT, CDR2 FQNNGV. The CDR3 has 17 amino acids. The CDR3, as DNA: TGTGCCAGCAGCTTACTCCTAGCGGGAGGTCCCTCCTACGAGCAGTACTTC. It is translated as CASSLLLAGGPSYEQYF.

This clone was counted a few times. The chain combines TRBV19 with TRBJ1-6; TRBD1 might be the D (6 bases). This CDR3 comprises 14 residues. V lost 6 bases to trimming and J lost 7 bases, with 13 bases between them. CDR1 and CDR2 (germline): LNHDA, SQIVND (reference sequence). The CDR3 spells CASSQGQRNSPLHF. The CDR3 nucleotides are TGTGCCAGTAGCCAAGGACAGCGGAATTCACCCCTCCACTTT.

The chain combines TRBV28 with TRBJ2-5; possibly TRBD2 for D (6 bases). The CDR3 totals 12 residues. V lost 3 bases and J lost 7, with 9 bases in between. Germline V gene lookup returns CDR1 MDHEN and CDR2 SYDVKM. This CDR3 reads CASSLAEGTQYF. DNA for the CDR3: TGTGCCAGCAGTTTGGCGGAGGGGACCCAGTACTTC.

The chain employs TRBV19 and TRBJ2-7; 8 bases are shared with TRBD1. The CDR3 sequence is 14 residues long. Per germline, CDR1 LNHDA and CDR2 SQIVND (reference sequence). Losses at the gene ends were 9 bases for V and 5 bases for J; bases not matched to a gene: 12. The CDR3 loop is CASKAPGGGNEQYF. In nucleotides, the CDR3 is TGTGCCAGCAAAGCGCCAGGGGGCGGGAACGAGCAGTACTTC.

This rearrangement joins TRBV9 to TRBJ2-2; 9 nucleotides agree with TRBD2. This CDR3 comprises 19 residues. Per germline, CDR1 SGDLS and CDR2 YYNGEE. Trimming cost V 4 bases and J 6 bases; bases outside gene matches: 19. Here the CDR3 reads CASSSPGGSGRFSAGELFF. The CDR3 DNA reads TGTGCCAGCAGCTCGCCCGGGGGTAGCGGGAGATTTAGCGCCGGGGAGCTGTTTTTT.

The chain carries TRBV24-1 and TRBJ2-3; D may be TRBD1 (5 bases). Per germline, CDR1 KGHDR and CDR2 SFDVKD. With 3 bases removed from V and 7 bases from J, the gap between germline ends came to 10 bases. The CDR3 has 13 amino acids. DNA for the CDR3: TGTGCCACCAGTGATGGGGCGCGGTATACGCAGTATTTT. Its translation: CATSDGARYTQYF.

This chain uses TRBV11-2 with TRBJ2-2, with 10 bases fitting TRBD1. The germline CDR1 and CDR2 sequences are SGHAT and FQNNGV. Trimming removed 5 bases from V and 6 bases from J; junction bases left unmatched: 9. The length of the CDR3 is 16 residues. The CDR3 sequence: CASSPLRTGGAGELFF. The CDR3, as DNA: TGTGCCAGCAGCCCTCTTAGGACAGGGGGGGCCGGGGAGCTGTTTTTT. The whole variable domain, filled in from reference TRBV11-2 and TRBJ2-2, reads EAGVAQSPRYKIIEKRQSVAFWCNPISGHATLYWYQQILGQGPKLLIQFQNNGVVDDSQLPKDRFSAERLKGVDSTLKIQPAKLEDSAVYLCASSPLRTGGAGELFFGEGSRLTVL.

This chain connects TRBV11-2 to TRBJ2-5, with D possibly TRBD1 on 6 matching bases. V lost 7 bases to trimming and J lost 5 bases, with 20 bases between them. Germline-derived CDR1 and CDR2 are SGHAT and FQNNGV. This CDR3 is 15 amino acids long. As DNA, the CDR3 is TGTGCCAGCACTCTCGGGCAGGGGCGACTGGAGACCCAGTACTTC. Protein product: CASTLGQGRLETQYF.

This sequence joins TRBV20-1 and TRBJ1-2, with TRBD1 identical over 7 bases. The CDR3 has 14 amino acids. Germline lookup yields CDR1 DFQATT and CDR2 SNEGSKA (reference sequence). V trimming: 3 bases; J trimming: 3 bases; junction bases outside the gene matches: 7. CDR3 DNA sequence: TGCAGTGCTAGTTCGGCAGGGGGGCACTATGGCTACACCTTC. Amino acids: CSASSAGGHYGYTF.

This clone was observed a few times. The chain employs TRBV5-4 and TRBJ2-1, with TRBD1 matching 8 bases. CDR3 length: 13 residues. Unmatched junction bases numbered 3, after V lost 4 bases and J lost 6 bases. The germline CDR1 and CDR2 sequences are SGHNT and YYREEE (reference sequence). DNA for the CDR3: TGTGCCAGCAGCCTACAGGGGGGCAATGAGCAGTTCTTC. This encodes CASSLQGGNEQFF.

The chain links TRBV7-3 to TRBJ2-3; a weak D match, TRBD2 (6 bases). Germline lookup yields CDR1 SGHTA and CDR2 FQGTGA. Deletions cut 5 bases from V and 2 bases from J, with 11 bases between. The CDR3 length is 14 residues. The CDR3 region is CASSQELATDTQYF. For the CDR3, the DNA is TGTGCCAGCAGCCAAGAACTAGCCACAGATACGCAGTATTTT.

V is TRBV5-8 and J is TRBJ1-2; possibly TRBD1 for D (5 bases). The CDR3 is made up of 13 amino acids. Germline loops: CDR1 SGHTS, CDR2 YDEGEE. V dropped 4 bases and J dropped 7 bases, with 14 bases sitting between them. DNA for the CDR3: TGTGCCAGCAGCCCGGGGGGGGTTGGTGGCTACACCTTC. Its protein product is CASSPGGVGGYTF.

The chain links TRBV9 to TRBJ2-2, with D tentatively TRBD1 (6 bases). Trimming took 2 bases from V and 6 from J, leaving 14 bases between them. The germline CDR1 and CDR2 sequences are SGDLS and YYNGEE. This CDR3 spans 15 amino acids. The CDR3 here is CASSVGTIDSGELFF. Here the CDR3 DNA reads TGTGCCAGCAGCGTGGGGACAATCGATTCCGGGGAGCTGTTTTTT.

This rearrangement joins TRBV3-1 (or the pseudogene TRBV3-2) to TRBJ1-1, with D tentatively TRBD1 (6 bases). The germline V gene encodes CDR1 LGHDT and CDR2 YNNKEL (reference sequence). V was clipped by 3 bases and J by 1 base, with 9 bases between them. The CDR3 spans 14 residues. CDR3 in amino acids: CASSHTDRNTEAFF. CDR3 nucleotide sequence: TGTGCCAGCAGCCATACGGACAGGAACACTGAAGCTTTCTTT.

As to this clone: Mismatch with germline at one junction end may stem from a read error. The chain employs TRBV23-1 and TRBJ2-2, with 10 bases matching TRBD1. TRBV23-1 is designated an ORF whose function remains uncertain. The CDR3 spans 18 residues. CDR3 protein: CASSTEGDRGHEHRGAVF. DNA for the CDR3: TGCGCCAGCAGTACTGAGGGGGACAGGGGCCACGAACACCGGGGAGCTGTTTTT.

In this sample, this clone turned up once. The V call is TRBV12-3 or TRBV12-4, the J call TRBJ2-7; D is unresolved. Between the trimmed V and J ends, which lost 9 bases and 2 bases, there was a span of 14 bases. This CDR3 region has 13 residues. CDR3 region: CASSTTGTYEQYF. CDR3 coding DNA: TGTGCCAGTTCCACCACGGGTACCTACGAGCAGTACTTC.

The genes are TRBV10-3 and TRBJ2-2, with TRBD2 identical over 8 bases. This CDR3 has 15 amino acids. In germline, CDR1 is ENHRY, CDR2 SYGVKD. Trimming cost V 10 bases and J 5 bases; bases outside gene matches: 12. The CDR3 is CATATPSGRTGELFF. The CDR3, as DNA: TGTGCCACCGCAACCCCCAGCGGGAGAACCGGGGAGCTGTTTTTT.

The chain has TRBV23-1 and TRBJ1-5; 12 positions match TRBD1. Being an ORF, TRBV23-1 has a function that is uncertain. CDR3 length equals 18 residues. V was clipped by 3 bases and J by 2 bases; unmatched bases: 8. Here the CDR3 reads CASSQLRDRGHGNQPQHF. The CDR3 DNA follows: TGCGCCAGCAGTCAGCTAAGGGACAGGGGGCACGGCAATCAGCCCCAGCATTTT.

The rearrangement links TRBV30 to TRBJ2-5; D is unclear. The CDR3 totals 13 residues. Trimming pared 2 bases from V and 5 bases from J, leaving 12 bases between. Germline V lookup: CDR1 GTSNPN, CDR2 SVGIG (reference sequence). CDR3 loop: CAWSRTAQETQYF. In nucleotides, the CDR3 is TGTGCCTGGAGTCGAACGGCACAGGAGACCCAGTACTTC.

This clone is a singleton in its sample. The chain carries TRBV5-4 and TRBJ2-7; D is perhaps TRBD2 (6 bases). The V gene's germline CDR1 is SGHNT and CDR2 YYREEE (reference sequence). The CDR3 totals 14 residues. The ends were cut back, 2 bases at V and 3 bases at J, with 12 bases in the middle. The CDR3 loop is CASSLAGGDYEQYF. The CDR3 nucleotides read TGTGCCAGCAGCTTAGCGGGCGGAGACTACGAGCAGTACTTC.